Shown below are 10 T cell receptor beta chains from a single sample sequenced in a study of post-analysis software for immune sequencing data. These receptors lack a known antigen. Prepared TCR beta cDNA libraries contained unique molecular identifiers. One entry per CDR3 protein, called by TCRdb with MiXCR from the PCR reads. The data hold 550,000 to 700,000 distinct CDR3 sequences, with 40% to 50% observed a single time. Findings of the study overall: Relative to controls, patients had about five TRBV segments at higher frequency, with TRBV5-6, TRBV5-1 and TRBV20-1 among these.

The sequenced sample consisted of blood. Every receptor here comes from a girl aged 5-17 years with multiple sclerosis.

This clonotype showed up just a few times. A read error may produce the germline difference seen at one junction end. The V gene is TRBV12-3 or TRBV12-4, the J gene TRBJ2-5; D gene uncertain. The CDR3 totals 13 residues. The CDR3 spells CASSALLQDTQYF. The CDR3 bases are TGTGCCAGCAGTGCGCTACTCCAAGATACCCAGTACTTC.

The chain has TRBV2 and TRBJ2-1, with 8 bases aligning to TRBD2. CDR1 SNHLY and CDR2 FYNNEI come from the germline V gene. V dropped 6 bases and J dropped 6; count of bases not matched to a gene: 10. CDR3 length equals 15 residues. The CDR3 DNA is TGTGCCAGCAGCCACGGGGTAGCGGGGATCAATGAGCAGTTCTTC. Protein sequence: CASSHGVAGINEQFF.

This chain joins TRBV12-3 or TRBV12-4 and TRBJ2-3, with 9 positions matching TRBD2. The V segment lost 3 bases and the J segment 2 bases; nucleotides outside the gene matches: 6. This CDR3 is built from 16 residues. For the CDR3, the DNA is TGTGCCAGCAGTTTTCGAGCGGGGGGAATCACAGATACGCAGTATTTT. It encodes CASSFRAGGITDTQYF.

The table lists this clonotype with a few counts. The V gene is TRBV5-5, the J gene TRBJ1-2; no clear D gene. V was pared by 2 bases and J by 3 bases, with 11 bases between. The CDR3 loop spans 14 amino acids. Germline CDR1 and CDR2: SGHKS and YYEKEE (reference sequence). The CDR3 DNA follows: TGTGCCAGCAGCTTCGCCCCGGCCGACTATGGCTACACCTTC. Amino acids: CASSFAPADYGYTF.

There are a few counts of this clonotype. CDR3 amino acids: CAISPGTSGTDTQYF. CDR3 nucleotides: TGTGCCATCAGCCCCGGGACTAGCGGCACAGATACGCAGTATTTT. The chain couples TRBV10-3 to TRBJ2-3; 10 bases line up with TRBD2. Trimming removed 6 bases from V and 1 base from J; junction bases left unmatched: 4. The CDR3 is 15 residues long. Germline loops: CDR1 ENHRY, CDR2 SYGVKD.

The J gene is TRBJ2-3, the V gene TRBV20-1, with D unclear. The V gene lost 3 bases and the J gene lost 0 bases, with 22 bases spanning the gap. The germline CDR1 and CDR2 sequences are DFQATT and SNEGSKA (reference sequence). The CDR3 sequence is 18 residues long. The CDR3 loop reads CSASWASAESFSTDTQYF. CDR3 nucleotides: TGCAGTGCTAGTTGGGCCTCGGCAGAATCATTTAGCACAGATACGCAGTATTTT.

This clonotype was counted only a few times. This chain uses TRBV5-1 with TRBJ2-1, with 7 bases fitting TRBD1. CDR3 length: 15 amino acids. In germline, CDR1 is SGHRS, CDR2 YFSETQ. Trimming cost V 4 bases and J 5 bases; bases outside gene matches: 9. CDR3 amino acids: CASSLGTDLHNEQFF. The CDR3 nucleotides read TGCGCCAGCAGCCTAGGGACAGATCTCCACAATGAGCAGTTCTTC.

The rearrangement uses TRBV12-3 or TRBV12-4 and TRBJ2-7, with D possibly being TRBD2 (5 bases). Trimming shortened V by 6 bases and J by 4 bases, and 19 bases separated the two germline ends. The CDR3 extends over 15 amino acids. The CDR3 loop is CASSLGREDRYEQYF. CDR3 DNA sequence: TGTGCCAGCAGCCTCGGACGGGAAGATAGATACGAGCAGTACTTC.

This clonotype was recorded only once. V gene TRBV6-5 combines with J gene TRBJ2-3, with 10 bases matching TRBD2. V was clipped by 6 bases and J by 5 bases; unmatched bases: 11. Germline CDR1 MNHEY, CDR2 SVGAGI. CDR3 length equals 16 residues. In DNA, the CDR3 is TGTGCCAGCAGCCAGATTCTAGCGGGAGTTCAAGATACGCAGTATTTT. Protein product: CASSQILAGVQDTQYF.

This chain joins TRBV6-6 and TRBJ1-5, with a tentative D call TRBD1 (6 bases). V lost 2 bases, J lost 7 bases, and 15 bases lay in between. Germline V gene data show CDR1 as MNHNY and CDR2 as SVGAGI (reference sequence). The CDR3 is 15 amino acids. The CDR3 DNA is TGTGCCAGCAGTTACCCACAGGGACGGTCCCAGCCCCAGCATTTT. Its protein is CASSYPQGRSQPQHF.